The source of this TCR beta chain is a study of cytomegalovirus exposure and HLA in healthy donors. General observations from the study: Usually a TCR sequence was rare, but some public TCRs were found in many donors.

Trimming removed 4 bases from V and 0 bases from J; junction bases left unmatched: 2. Germline-derived CDR1 and CDR2 are SNHLY and FYNNEI. This CDR3 is built from 15 residues. Note on this clone: Its antigen remains unknown. The same CDR3 can be traced to other DNA sequences in this sample.

The PCR contained 60 Vbeta and 13 Jbeta primers. TCRdb's copy holds only in-frame clones and misses some; the assay was immunoSEQ multiplex PCR. The sample holds more than 80,000 clones; over 70% are singletons and the top ten take 2.5% to 3%. The origin of this receptor is a male donor in good health and CMV-seropositive. The sample taken for sequencing was PBMCs. The chain couples TRBV2 to TRBJ2-2, with 7 bases lining up with TRBD2. The CDR3 here is CASSVGGANTGELFF. CDR3 DNA sequence: TGTGCCAGCAGTGTTGGGGGGGCGAACACCGGGGAGCTGTTTTTT.